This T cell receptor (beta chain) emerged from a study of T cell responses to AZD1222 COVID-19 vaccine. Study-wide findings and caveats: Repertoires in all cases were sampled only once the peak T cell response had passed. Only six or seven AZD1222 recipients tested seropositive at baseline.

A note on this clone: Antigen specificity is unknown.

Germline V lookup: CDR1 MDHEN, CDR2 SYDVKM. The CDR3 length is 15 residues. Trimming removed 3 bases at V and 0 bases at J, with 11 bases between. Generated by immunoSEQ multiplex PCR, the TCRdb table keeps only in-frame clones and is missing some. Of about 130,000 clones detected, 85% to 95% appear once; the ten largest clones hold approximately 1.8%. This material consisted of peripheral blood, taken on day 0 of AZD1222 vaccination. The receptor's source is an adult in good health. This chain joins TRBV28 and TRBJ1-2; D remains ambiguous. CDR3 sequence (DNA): TGTGCCAGCAGTTTGGCGTCAGTAGCTAACTATGGCTACACCTTC. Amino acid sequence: CASSLASVANYGYTF.